This T cell receptor beta chain came from a study of blood T cell repertoires in COVID-19. The germline V gene has CDR1 GTSNPN and CDR2 SVGIG (reference sequence). The CDR3 extends over 23 amino acids. V trimming: 0 bases; J trimming: 0 bases; junction bases outside the gene matches: 24. Profiling relied on immunoSEQ multiplex PCR, and the TCRdb table lists in-frame clones only, not all of them. Of 100,000 or so clones listed, about 89% were seen once; the top ten hold around 20%. The receptor was isolated from a human donor in a cohort sampled during active COVID-19. The specimen was peripheral blood. V gene TRBV30 combines with J gene TRBJ2-2, with 8 bases matching TRBD1. The CDR3 region has the DNA TGTGCCTGGAGTGTCGGTAGGGTTGAGTGGGGAAAACCAGGGGGCGCGAACACCGGGGAGCTGTTTTTT. It codes for CAWSVGRVEWGKPGGANTGELFF. The full variable domain, in which reference TRBV30 and TRBJ2-2 provide the parts outside the CDR3, is SQTIHQWPATLVQPVGSPLSLECTVEGTSNPNLYWYRQAAGRGLQLLFYSVGIGQISSEVPQNLSASRPQDRQFILSSKKLLLSDSGFYLCAWSVGRVEWGKPGGANTGELFFGEGSRLTVL.